The entry below describes one T cell receptor (beta chain). The antigen is unknown. These data originate in a study of T cell responses to AZD1222 COVID-19 vaccine. Study-level results: Increased Spike-specific TCR breadth and depth were observed after two AZD1222 doses.

This CDR3 has 15 residues. Deletions cut 0 bases from V and 5 bases from J, with 14 bases between. Germline values: CDR1 SGDLS, CDR2 YYNGEE. Data came from immunoSEQ multiplex PCR; TCRdb stores just in-frame clones and leaves some out. Of 150,000 to 200,000 clones listed, almost 95% are singletons. V and J are TRBV9 and TRBJ1-2; D unresolved. This specimen was peripheral blood, taken on day 0 of AZD1222 vaccination. The sequence was obtained from an adult in good health. CDR3 bases: TGTGCCAGCAGCGTAGGTTTGGGTCAGTTATATGGCTACACCTTC. Amino acid sequence: CASSVGLGQLYGYTF. The variable domain in full, completed from reference TRBV9 and TRBJ1-2, reads DSGVTQTPKHLITATGQRVTLRCSPRSGDLSVYWYQQSLDQGLQFLIQYYNGEERAKGNILERFSAQQFPDLHSELNLSSLELGDSALYFCASSVGLGQLYGYTFGSGTRLTVV.